This T cell receptor (beta chain) is from a study of patients and donors after allogeneic stem cell transplantation. TCRdb reprocessed the RT-PCR reads via MiXCR and lists one record per CDR3 protein. The sample holds 87,000 or so distinct CDR3 sequences, less than 5% seen once. The CDR3 is 14 amino acids. V lost 0 bases to trimming and J lost 4 bases; unmatched junction nucleotides: 3. CDR1 is DFQATT, CDR2 SNEGSKA, per germline (reference sequence). This clonotype was recorded many times. The chain couples TRBV20-1 to TRBJ1-2, with 9 bases lining up with TRBD1. The receptor comes from a human donor who was either an allogeneic HSCT recipient or a stem cell or donor lymphocyte infusion donor (not recorded which). It is not recorded whose cells these are; they may come from a transplant donor. The specimen was blood, either unsorted or a sorted T cell fraction (not recorded which). The CDR3 DNA follows: TGCAGTGCTAGAGAGGACAGGGGCTTCTATGGCTACACCTTC. The encoded protein is CSAREDRGFYGYTF.